These T cell receptor beta chains were read from a single sample in a study of T cell repertoires in cytomegalovirus infection. TCRdb ran MiXCR on the reads and lists one entry per CDR3 protein. The profile shows 360,000 or so distinct CDR3 sequences, approximately 35% of them singletons. For these receptors, no antigen is known. The source material was cultured PBMCs, sampled from culture after CMV antigen stimulation. The origin of the receptors is a human donor in good health (CMV status not recorded). Some clones in this sample may be carry-over from other donors' samples. Each CDR3 is given with its conserved first and last residue. Fields, in order: clone size, J gene, V gene, D gene, CDR3 protein, CDR3 DNA. D genes are given only for firm matches. A clone size is listed for some rows: how often the clone was seen (once, few, many), or a class if it is expanded.

>-|TRBJ1-6|TRBV28|-
CASRMDIYNSPLHF
TGTGCCAGCAGGATGGACATTTATAATTCACCCCTCCACTTT
>few|TRBJ2-7|TRBV4-1|TRBD2
CASSRMTSGRYEQYF
TGTGCCAGCAGCCGAATGACTAGCGGGCGATACGAGCAGTACTTC
>-|TRBJ1-6|TRBV6-1|TRBD1
CASSVRDRDFSPLHF
TGTGCCAGCAGTGTGCGGGACAGGGACTTCTCACCCCTCCACTTT
>few|TRBJ2-5|TRBV12-3/TRBV12-4|TRBD2
CASSPPLRGVETQYF
TGTGCCAGCAGTCCACCCCTGCGGGGGGTTGAGACCCAGTACTTC
>-|TRBJ2-3|TRBV11-3|TRBD2
CASSWTSGWASTDTQYF
TGTGCCAGCAGCTGGACTAGCGGATGGGCCTCCACAGATACGCAGTATTTT
>-|TRBJ2-7|TRBV5-1|TRBD2
CASSRGTTPYEQYF
TGCGCCAGCAGCCGTGGGACTACCCCCTACGAGCAGTACTTC
>-|TRBJ1-2|TRBV12-3/TRBV12-4|-
CASSLGHRNYGYTF
TGTGCCAGCAGTCTTGGACACCGTAACTATGGCTACACCTTC
>many|TRBJ2-1|TRBV28|TRBD2
CASSFAREGWNEQFF
TGTGCCAGCAGTTTTGCGCGGGAGGGATGGAATGAGCAGTTCTTC
>-|TRBJ2-3|TRBV18|TRBD2
CASSPERERDTQYF
TGTGCCAGCTCACCCGAGCGGGAAAGGGATACGCAGTATTTT
>-|TRBJ2-4|TRBV28|TRBD2
CASNVLAGGKNIQYF
TGTGCCAGCAATGTACTAGCGGGAGGCAAAAACATTCAGTACTTC
>once|TRBJ2-1|TRBV20-1|-
CSARAEILGSNNEQFF
TGCAGTGCTAGAGCTGAAATCCTGGGCTCCAACAATGAGCAGTTCTTC
>-|TRBJ2-1|TRBV14|TRBD2
CASSQVPGLAGMNEQFF
TGTGCCAGCAGCCAAGTACCGGGACTAGCGGGAATGAATGAGCAGTTCTTC
>few|TRBJ2-5|TRBV5-4|-
CASSNPEGWKTQYF
TGTGCCAGCAGCAACCCCGAGGGCTGGAAGACCCAGTACTTC
>-|TRBJ2-2|TRBV14|-
CASSHRVNTGELFF
TGTGCCAGCAGCCACAGGGTGAACACCGGGGAGCTGTTTTTT
>few|TRBJ1-2|TRBV19|TRBD1
CASSRMDRILHYGYTF
TGTGCCAGCTCAAGGATGGACAGGATTCTTCACTATGGCTACACCTTC
>-|TRBJ2-1|TRBV7-4|TRBD2
CASSSESGRESEQFF
TGTGCCAGCAGCTCCGAGAGCGGGAGGGAGAGTGAGCAGTTCTTC
>-|TRBJ1-1|TRBV10-3|-
CAIRPPRENTEAFF
TGTGCCATCAGGCCTCCCAGGGAAAACACTGAAGCTTTCTTT
>few|TRBJ2-3|TRBV24-1|-
CATSVTGLPDTQYF
TGTGCCACCAGTGTAACGGGACTCCCAGATACGCAGTATTTT
>-|TRBJ1-5|TRBV9|TRBD1
CASSVGGQGNQPQHF
TGTGCCAGCAGCGTAGGCGGACAGGGGAATCAGCCCCAGCATTTT
>many|TRBJ2-5|TRBV7-2|-
CASSFLAAQETQYF
TGTGCCAGCAGCTTTTTAGCGGCTCAAGAGACCCAGTACTTC
>few|TRBJ1-4|TRBV5-1|TRBD1
CASSPGDRGIDEKLFF
TGCGCCAGCAGCCCCGGGGACAGGGGGATCGATGAAAAACTGTTTTTT
>-|TRBJ2-2|TRBV11-2|-
CASGRGATGELFF
TGTGCCAGCGGCCGGGGAGCCACCGGGGAGCTGTTTTTT
>few|TRBJ2-1|TRBV30|-
CAWSVRDHNEQFF
TGTGCCTGGAGTGTTCGGGATCACAATGAGCAGTTCTTC